The 21 T cell receptor beta chains listed next were all sequenced from one sample in a study of T cells in women clearing cervical HPV infection. Sequencing used immunoSEQ multiplex PCR; TCRdb keeps in-frame clones, though not all of them. The listing contains tens of thousands of clones. Sequencing input: blood buffy coat. Every receptor here comes from a woman aged 18 to 75 with a cervical HPV16 infection that either progressed to CIN3+ or cleared (not recorded which).

Remarks on this clone: The read ends 3 residues before the CDR3 terminus; that terminus is restored from the germline J gene. The chain combines TRBV5-1 with TRBJ1-1; D is possibly TRBD1 (6 bases). Trimming cost V 4 bases and J 1 base, with 14 bases left between them. There are 15 residues in the CDR3. The V gene's germline CDR1 is SGHRS and CDR2 YFSETQ. CDR3 region: CASSPAGGTNTEAFF. Partial CDR3 DNA: TGCGCCAGCAGCCCCGCGGGGGGCACGAACACTGAA.

Comments on this clone: The sequenced fragment ends 3 residues before the CDR3 boundary, so the rest is inferred from the germline J gene. The genes are TRBV7-8 and TRBJ1-1; D remains unclear. The CDR3 sequence is 13 residues long. CDR1 and CDR2 (germline): SGHVS, FQNEAQ. CDR3 DNA (partial): TGTGCCAGCAGCTTAGTGGAACTCGGGGAG. This sequence encodes CASSLVELGE. The whole CDR3 region reads CASSLVELGEAFF.

With regard to this clone: Read data end 3 residues before the CDR3 end; the end is taken from the germline J gene. This sequence joins TRBV5-1 and TRBJ2-1; 13 nucleotides agree with TRBD2. Germline V CDR1 and CDR2: SGHRS, YFSETQ. CDR3 length: 18 residues. Trimming cost V 0 bases and J 7 bases; bases outside gene matches: 10. CDR3: CASSLAPSRLAGGNEQFF. CDR3 DNA, as far as it was read: TGCGCCAGCAGCTTGGCCCCCTCCAGACTAGCGGGGGGTAATGAG.

Of note for this clone: The read ends 3 residues early relative to the CDR3; the germline J gene fills the gap. The chain is built from TRBV2 and TRBJ2-2, with TRBD1 as a possible D gene (5 bases). The CDR3 extends over 15 amino acids. V lost 7 bases and J 2 bases, leaving 14 bases between the germline ends. The germline gives CDR1 SNHLY, CDR2 FYNNEI. CDR3 in amino acids: CASNGRVRNTGELFF. Incomplete CDR3 DNA: TGTGCCAGCAACGGCAGGGTACGAAACACCGGGGAG.

On this clone itself: The read gets to within 3 residues of the CDR3 end, and the germline J gene fills in the rest. The chain recombines TRBV7-9 with TRBJ2-3; 8 nucleotides agree with TRBD1. This CDR3 is built from 12 residues. Germline CDR1 reads SEHNR; CDR2 reads FQNEAQ (reference sequence). CDR3 bases read: TGTGCCAGCAGCTTCCAGGGGGCGGCG. It codes for CASSFQGAA. The entire CDR3 is CASSFQGAAQYF.

A word on this clone: The read halts 3 residues ahead of the CDR3 end, with the missing end drawn from the germline J gene. The V and J genes are TRBV6-2 or TRBV6-3 and TRBJ1-6; 9 bases line up with TRBD1. Germline assignment: CDR1 MNHEY and CDR2 SVGEGT. CDR3 size: 15 residues. Trimming at V came to 5 bases and at J to 10 bases, leaving 9 bases not matched to a gene. CDR3 DNA (partial): TGTGCCAGCAGTCGAAAAGGGACAGGGATCTCACCC. Residues: CASSRKGTGISP. The CDR3 in full is CASSRKGTGISPLHF.

This clone ranks as medium-sized (0.01 to 0.1%) in terms of frequency. The read stops 3 residues short of the end of the CDR3; the missing end is completed from the germline J gene. The chain recombines TRBV6-2 or TRBV6-3 with TRBJ2-3; 13 bases fit TRBD2. The CDR3 is 13 amino acids. Germline V gene sequence: CDR1 MNHEY, CDR2 SVGEGT. The sequenced part of the CDR3 DNA is TGTGCCAGCGGTGGACTAGCGGGAGACACG. This translates into CASGGLAGDT. Given in full, the CDR3 is CASGGLAGDTQYF.

Points on this clone: Coverage ceases 3 residues before the CDR3 finishes, and the germline J gene fills in the end. Other DNA sequences in this specimen translate into the identical CDR3. The chain recombines TRBV6-2 or TRBV6-3 with TRBJ1-2; 7 positions match TRBD1. Trimming cost V 0 bases and J 7 bases; bases outside gene matches: 8. The CDR3 runs 15 residues. CDR1 and CDR2 from the germline V gene are MNHEY and SVGEGT. CDR3 sequence: CASSYSGTEFGGYTF. CDR3 DNA (partial): TGTGCCAGCAGTTACTCGGGGACAGAGTTCGGTGGC.

In regard to this clone: The CDR3 goes on 3 residues after the read ends, and that part is filled in from the germline J gene. The chain carries TRBV7-6 and TRBJ1-2; TRBD1 agrees at 7 bases. J was trimmed by 6 bases and V by 1 base; bases with no gene match: 11. CDR1 SGHVS and CDR2 FNYEAQ come from the germline V gene. The CDR3 extends over 16 amino acids. CDR3 bases read: TGTGCCAGCAGCTTAGTACGAGAAGGGGGCGCGGATGGC. Translating gives CASSLVREGGADG. The full-length CDR3 reads as CASSLVREGGADGYTF. The full variable domain, with the rest looked up from reference TRBV7-6 and TRBJ1-2, is GAGVSQSPRYKVTKRGQDVALRCDPISGHVSLYWYRQALGQGPEFLTYFNYEAQQDKSGLPNDRFSAERPEGSISTLTIQRTEQRDSAMYRCASSLVREGGADGYTFGSGTRLTVV.

A note on this clone: The missing CDR3 end, 3 residues past where the read stops, is filled in from the germline J gene. The gene calls are TRBV19 and TRBJ2-2, with D perhaps assigned TRBD1 or TRBD2 (5 bases each). This CDR3 is 14 amino acids long. CDR1 LNHDA and CDR2 SQIVND come from the germline V gene (reference sequence). The CDR3 spells CASSIGPTMRGLFF. CDR3 bases read: TGTGCCAGTAGTATTGGGCCTACTATGAGGGGG. Complete variable domain (other parts from reference TRBV19 and TRBJ2-2): DGGITQSPKYLFRKEGQNVTLSCEQNLNHDAMYWYRQDPGQGLRLIYYSQIVNDFQKGDIAEGYSVSREKKESFPLTVTSAQKNPTAFYLCASSIGPTMRGLFFGEGSRLTVL.

The CDR3 protein is CASRVPGQAYNSPLHF. The CDR3 DNA, read in part, is TGTGCCAGTAGGGTCCCGGGACAGGCCTATAATTCACCC. V usage is TRBV19 and J usage is TRBJ1-6, with 8 bases matching TRBD1. The sequenced fragment ends 3 residues before the CDR3 boundary, so the rest is inferred from the germline J gene. The trim removed 6 bases at V and 2 bases at J, leaving 6 bases unmatched. Per germline, CDR1 LNHDA and CDR2 SQIVND (reference sequence). CDR3 length equals 16 residues.

Regarding this clone: The missing CDR3 end, 3 residues past where the read stops, is filled in from the germline J gene. The chain joins TRBV30 to TRBJ2-2; TRBD1 aligns across 9 bases. The J segment lost 4 bases and the V segment lost 3 bases, leaving 12 bases of the junction unmatched. The germline CDR1 and CDR2 sequences are GTSNPN and SVGIG (reference sequence). The length of the CDR3 is 17 residues. This chain's CDR3 is CAWRGLQGAWGTGELFF. Partial CDR3 DNA: TGTGCCTGGAGGGGACTACAGGGGGCGTGGGGCACCGGGGAG. Complete variable domain (other parts from reference TRBV30 and TRBJ2-2): SQTIHQWPATLVQPVGSPLSLECTVEGTSNPNLYWYRQAAGRGLQLLFYSVGIGQISSEVPQNLSASRPQDRQFILSSKKLLLSDSGFYLCAWRGLQGAWGTGELFFGEGSRLTVL.

In regard to this clone: One end of the junction fails to match germline, which may point to a read error. The DNA ends 3 residues before the CDR3 does, and the rest of the CDR3 is filled in from the germline J gene. The chain has TRBV30 and TRBJ2-2, with D perhaps assigned TRBD1 or TRBD2 (6 bases each). The CDR3 spans 13 residues. Germline-derived CDR1 and CDR2 are GTSNPN and SVGIG (reference sequence). The sequenced part of the CDR3 DNA is TGTGGCTGGGGGGACACCGATAATTCACCG. It codes for CGWGDTDNSP. The CDR3 in its entirety is CGWGDTDNSPLFF.

Details on this clone: The sequenced fragment ends 3 residues before the CDR3 boundary, so the rest is inferred from the germline J gene. The rearrangement joins TRBV20-1 to TRBJ2-1; the match to TRBD1 covers 9 bases. The CDR3 loop spans 14 amino acids. In germline, CDR1 is DFQATT, CDR2 SNEGSKA (reference sequence). With V trimmed by 5 bases and J by 4 bases, 6 bases remained unmatched. The CDR3: CSAPRTGVYNEQFF. The sequenced CDR3 bases are TGCAGTGCTCCGCGGACAGGGGTATACAATGAG.

Remarks on this clone: The read ends 3 residues early relative to the CDR3; the germline J gene fills the gap. This chain links TRBV10-3 with TRBJ1-5; tentatively, D is TRBD1 (5 bases). The CDR3 runs 14 residues. CDR1 ENHRY and CDR2 SYGVKD come from the germline V gene. The germline V and J ends were trimmed by 4 bases and 7 bases, with 14 bases remaining between them. The CDR3 DNA, read in part, is TGTGCCATCAGTGGGTCGAGCAGGGAACAGCCC. Its protein is CAISGSSREQP. The whole CDR3 sequence is CAISGSSREQPQHF.

On this clone: The read comes to an end 3 residues before the CDR3 does, leaving the germline J gene to fill in the end. The genes are TRBV11-3 and TRBJ2-1, with 10 bases matching TRBD1. Germline-derived CDR1 and CDR2 are SGHNT and YENEEA. Losses at the gene ends were 1 base for V and 7 bases for J; bases not matched to a gene: 4. The CDR3 totals 15 residues. The part of the CDR3 DNA that was read is TGTGCCAGCAGCTTAGGGGGACAGGGGTGGAATGAG. It is translated as CASSLGGQGWNE. The entire CDR3 protein reads CASSLGGQGWNEQFF.

As to this clone: The CDR3 is cut off 3 residues early in the read; its end comes from the germline J gene. This chain joins TRBV20-1 and TRBJ1-2; D gene ambiguous. CDR1 is DFQATT and CDR2 is SNEGSKA in the germline V gene (reference sequence). The CDR3 contains 11 residues. Partial CDR3 DNA: TGCAGTGCTAGAGAGGGCTACGAC. Protein sequence: CSAREGYD. The whole CDR3 sequence is CSAREGYDYTF.

A note on this clone: The missing CDR3 end, 3 residues past where the read stops, is filled in from the germline J gene. The rearrangement links TRBV30 to TRBJ1-2; D is undetermined. The CDR3 extends over 15 amino acids. From germline, CDR1 is GTSNPN and CDR2 SVGIG (reference sequence). The part of the CDR3 DNA that was read is TGTGCCTGGAGTACGGACTTCCGATCCTACAATGAC. It codes for CAWSTDFRSYND. The complete CDR3 sequence is CAWSTDFRSYNDYTF.

About this clone itself: Coverage ceases 3 residues before the CDR3 finishes, and the germline J gene fills in the end. The gene calls are TRBV7-6 and TRBJ1-2; perhaps TRBD1 as D (5 bases). This CDR3 has 16 residues. Trimming removed 4 bases from V and 4 bases from J, with 19 bases in between. Germline V CDR1 and CDR2: SGHVS, FNYEAQ. The part of the CDR3 DNA that was read is TGTGCCAGCAGCTACCAGGACACCTTCCCTCTCTATGGC. It encodes CASSYQDTFPLYG. In full, the CDR3 is CASSYQDTFPLYGYTF.

Turning to this clone: Read data end 3 residues before the CDR3 end; the end is taken from the germline J gene. V usage is TRBV11-1 and J usage is TRBJ1-2; D uncertain. V lost 4 bases to trimming and J lost 5 bases, with 5 bases between them. The CDR3 contains 11 residues. Per the germline V gene, CDR1 is SGHAT and CDR2 is FQDESV (reference sequence). CDR3 in amino acids: CASSSSYGYTF. CDR3 DNA, as far as it was read: TGTGCCAGCAGCTCCAGTTATGGC.

In the case of this clone: Read sequence stops 3 residues before the CDR3 end, and the germline J gene provides the missing end. The chain couples TRBV7-9 to TRBJ2-2; possibly TRBD2 for D (6 bases). CDR1 is SEHNR and CDR2 is FQNEAQ in the germline V gene (reference sequence). The CDR3 runs to 14 residues. The CDR3 protein is CASSLTRRGEKLFF. The sequenced CDR3 bases are TGTGCCAGCAGCTTAACGAGGAGGGGTGAAAAG.